This TCR beta chain was documented in a study of T-cell reconstitution after alpha-beta-depleted transplantation in children. CDR3 length: 16 residues. CDR1 SGHRS and CDR2 YFSETQ come from the germline V gene. V was trimmed by 0 bases and J by 0 bases, leaving 12 bases between them. TCRbeta library construction was performed incorporating unique molecular identifiers. TCRdb used MiXCR to reprocess the PCR reads, holding one entry per CDR3 protein. This table holds a few hundred thousand distinct CDR3 sequences, approximately 13% found once. The table lists this clonotype with many counts. The TCR sequence derives from a human donor who donated a stem cell graft to a child with combined immunodeficiency. This specimen was PBMCs from the stem cell graft donor, taken from the stem cell graft. The rearrangement joins TRBV5-1 to TRBJ2-5; D gene ambiguous. The CDR3 here is CASSLVTPSNQETQYF. In DNA form, the CDR3 reads TGCGCCAGCAGCTTGGTTACCCCCTCCAACCAAGAGACCCAGTACTTC.